These 9 T cell receptor beta chains were sequenced from one sample in a study of response to subunit inactivated influenza vaccine (dated by TCRdb to 2016 to 2019). Libraries were made using RT-PCR. Data came from an Illumina HiSeq 2500. The public reads were reprocessed in TCRdb via fastp at Q25 and MiXCR, keeping in-frame beta chains. Duplicate CDR3 protein sequences are folded into a single record with the most common DNA and genes. The sample records just over 300,000 distinct CDR3 sequences, 21% of which are singletons. Of the sample, roughly a tenth falls within the top ten clones. This material consisted of PBMCs from blood, taken approximately 20 months after vaccination. These TCRs come from a man aged 45 to 75 who received an inactivated influenza vaccine. Donor details come from another sample of the same person, matched by shared clones.

This clonotype was detected a few times. The V and J genes are TRBV7-2 and TRBJ1-4; maybe TRBD1 (5 bases). The V end was cut by 5 bases, the J end by 12 bases, with 19 bases between. Looked up from germline, CDR1 is SGHTA and CDR2 is FQGNSA. The CDR3 spans 14 residues. The CDR3 is CASSPSAGRGELFF. CDR3 DNA: TGTGCCAGCAGCCCCTCGGCGGGGCGAGGCGAACTGTTTTTT.

About this clonotype: At one of its ends the junction is not consistent with the germline gene, which may arise from a read error. The J gene is TRBJ2-7, the V gene TRBV12-3 or TRBV12-4, with TRBD1 identical over 7 bases. The CDR3 spans 15 residues. The CDR3 spells CASSPRQGRSYERYF. The CDR3 DNA reads as TGTGCCAGCAGTCCTCGACAGGGCCGCTCCTACGAGCGGTACTTC.

This clonotype has just one count. This chain connects TRBV7-2 to TRBJ1-4; no clear D gene. The germline CDR1 and CDR2 sequences are SGHTA and FQGNSA. V dropped 6 bases and J dropped 5 bases, with 16 bases sitting between them. This CDR3 region has 15 residues. The CDR3 region is CASRPRPNQNEKLFF. For the CDR3, the DNA is TGTGCCAGCAGGCCCCGTCCGAACCAAAATGAAAAACTGTTTTTT.

In this sample, this clonotype turned up a few times. The chain uses TRBV24-1 and TRBJ1-3, with 10 bases fitting TRBD1. Germline trimming cut 4 bases from V and 4 bases from J; bases unmatched to any gene: 3. Germline CDR1 is KGHDR and CDR2 is SFDVKD. This CDR3 is built from 15 residues. The CDR3 reads CATSDRDRGGNTIYF. The DNA for the CDR3 is TGTGCCACCAGTGACCGGGACAGGGGCGGAAACACCATATATTTT.

This clonotype has only a few counts. The rearrangement links TRBV9 to TRBJ2-1; 12 nucleotides match TRBD2. The CDR3 has 16 amino acids. J was trimmed by 7 bases and V by 1 base; bases with no gene match: 6. CDR1 and CDR2 (germline): SGDLS, YYNGEE. The CDR3 DNA follows: TGTGCCAGCAGCGTACCCCTAGCGGGAGGGCTGAATGAGCAGTTCTTC. Its translation: CASSVPLAGGLNEQFF. The full variable domain, completed using reference TRBV9 and TRBJ2-1, is DSGVTQTPKHLITATGQRVTLRCSPRSGDLSVYWYQQSLDQGLQFLIQYYNGEERAKGNILERFSAQQFPDLHSELNLSSLELGDSALYFCASSVPLAGGLNEQFFGPGTRLTVL.

For this clonotype: The germline gene is not matched at one end of the junction; a read error may be the cause. This rearrangement joins TRBV12-3 or TRBV12-4 to TRBJ1-5, with D perhaps TRBD1 (6 bases). The length of the CDR3 is 14 residues. In DNA, the CDR3 is TGTGCCAGCAGGCAACAGGGTAGCAATCAGCGCCAGCATTTT. Translated, it gives CASRQQGSNQRQHF.

This chain links TRBV15 with TRBJ1-1; weak D call: TRBD1 (6 bases). Deletions cut 5 bases from V and 9 bases from J, with 22 bases between. This CDR3 contains 15 residues. Per germline, CDR1 LNHNV and CDR2 YYDKDF (reference sequence). The CDR3 spells CATSPAGRGRIQAFF. In DNA form, the CDR3 reads TGTGCCACCAGCCCCGCTGGACGGGGGCGTATTCAAGCTTTCTTT.

This clonotype was found many times. The CDR3 protein is CASSLTLGQGNQPQHF. In DNA form, the CDR3 reads TGTGCCAGCAGTTTGACCCTTGGACAGGGCAATCAGCCCCAGCATTTT. J is TRBJ1-5 and V is TRBV28, with 7 bases identical to TRBD1. J was trimmed by 2 bases and V by 3 bases; bases with no gene match: 7. Germline V gene sequence: CDR1 MDHEN, CDR2 SYDVKM. This CDR3 spans 16 amino acids.

V and J are TRBV20-1 and TRBJ2-5, with no clear D. The CDR3 covers 14 residues. The V end was cut by 2 bases, the J end by 0 bases, with 10 bases between. The V gene's germline CDR1 is DFQATT and CDR2 SNEGSKA (reference sequence). CDR3 sequence reads: CSARSNRDQETQYF. CDR3 nucleotides: TGCAGTGCTAGATCGAACAGAGACCAAGAGACCCAGTACTTC.